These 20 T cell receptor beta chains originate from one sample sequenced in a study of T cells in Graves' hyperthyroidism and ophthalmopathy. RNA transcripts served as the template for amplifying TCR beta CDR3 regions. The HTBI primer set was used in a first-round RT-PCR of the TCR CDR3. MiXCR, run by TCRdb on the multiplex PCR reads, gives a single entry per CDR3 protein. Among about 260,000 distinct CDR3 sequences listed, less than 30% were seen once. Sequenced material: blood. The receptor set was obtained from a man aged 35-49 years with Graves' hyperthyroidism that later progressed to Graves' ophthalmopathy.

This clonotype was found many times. CDR3 coding DNA: TGTGCCAGCAGTCGGGAGGTAACTGAAGCTTTCTTT. This translates into CASSREVTEAFF. The chain links TRBV11-1 to TRBJ1-1, with unresolved D. This CDR3 is 12 amino acids long. The germline gives CDR1 SGHAT, CDR2 FQDESV (reference sequence). Trimming took off 6 bases at V and 5 bases at J, with 10 bases between the two ends.

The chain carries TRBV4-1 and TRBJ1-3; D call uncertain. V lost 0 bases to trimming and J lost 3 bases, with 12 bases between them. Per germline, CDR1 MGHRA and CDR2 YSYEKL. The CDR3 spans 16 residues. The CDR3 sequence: CASSQDPNGNGNTIYF. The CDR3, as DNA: TGCGCCAGCAGCCAAGATCCGAACGGCAATGGAAACACCATATATTTT.

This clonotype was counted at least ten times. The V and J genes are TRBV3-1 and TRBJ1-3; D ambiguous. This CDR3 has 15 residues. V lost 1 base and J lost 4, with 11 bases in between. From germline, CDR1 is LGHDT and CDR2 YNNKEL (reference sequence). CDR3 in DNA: TGTGCCAGCAGCCAAGGACCTCATCGGGGAAACACCATATATTTT. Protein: CASSQGPHRGNTIYF.

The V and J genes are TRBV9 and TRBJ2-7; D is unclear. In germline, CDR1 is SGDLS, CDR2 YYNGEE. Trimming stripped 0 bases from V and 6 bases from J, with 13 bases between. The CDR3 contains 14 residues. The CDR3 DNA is TGTGCCAGCAGCGTAGGCCCAGGCCACCCCGAGCAGTACTTC. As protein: CASSVGPGHPEQYF.

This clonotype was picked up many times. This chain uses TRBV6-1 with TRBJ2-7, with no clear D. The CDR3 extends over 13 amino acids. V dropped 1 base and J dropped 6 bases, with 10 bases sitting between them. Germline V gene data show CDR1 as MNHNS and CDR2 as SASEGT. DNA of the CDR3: TGTGCCAGCAGTGAAGGTGGGTCAAGCGAGCAGTACTTC. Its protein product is CASSEGGSSEQYF.

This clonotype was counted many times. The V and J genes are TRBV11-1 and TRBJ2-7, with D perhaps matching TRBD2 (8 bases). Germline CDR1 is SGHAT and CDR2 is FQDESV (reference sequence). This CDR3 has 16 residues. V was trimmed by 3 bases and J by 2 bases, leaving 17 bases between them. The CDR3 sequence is CASSLGGGTAPYEQYF. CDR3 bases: TGTGCCAGCAGCTTGGGCGGGGGGACAGCTCCCTACGAGCAGTACTTC.

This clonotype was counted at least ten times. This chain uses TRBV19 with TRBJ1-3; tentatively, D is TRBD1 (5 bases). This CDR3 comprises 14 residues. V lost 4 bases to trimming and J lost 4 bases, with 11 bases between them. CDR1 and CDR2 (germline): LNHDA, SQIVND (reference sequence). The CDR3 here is CASSRPGPGNTIYF. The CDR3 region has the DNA TGTGCCAGTAGTAGACCGGGACCCGGAAACACCATATATTTT.

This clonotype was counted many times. This CDR3 reads CASSTQGLETQYF. In nucleotides, the CDR3 is TGTGCCAGCAGCACTCAGGGGTTAGAGACCCAGTACTTC. V usage is TRBV7-9 and J usage is TRBJ2-5; TRBD1 might be the D (6 bases). The CDR3 runs 13 residues. CDR1 and CDR2 from the germline V gene are SEHNR and FQNEAQ (reference sequence). V lost 5 bases to trimming and J lost 4 bases, with 11 bases between them.

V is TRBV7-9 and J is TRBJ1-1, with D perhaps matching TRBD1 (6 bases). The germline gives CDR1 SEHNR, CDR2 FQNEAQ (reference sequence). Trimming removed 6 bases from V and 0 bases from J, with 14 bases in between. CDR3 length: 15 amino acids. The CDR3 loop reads CASRVQGSMNTEAFF. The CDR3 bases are TGTGCCAGCAGGGTTCAGGGGTCGATGAACACTGAAGCTTTCTTT.

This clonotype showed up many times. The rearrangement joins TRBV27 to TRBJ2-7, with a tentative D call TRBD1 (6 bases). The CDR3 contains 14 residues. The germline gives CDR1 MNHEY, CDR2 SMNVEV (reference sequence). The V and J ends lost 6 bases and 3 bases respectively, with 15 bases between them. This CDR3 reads CASSRRTDYYEQYF. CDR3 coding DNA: TGTGCCAGCAGCCGTAGGACAGATTACTACGAGCAGTACTTC.

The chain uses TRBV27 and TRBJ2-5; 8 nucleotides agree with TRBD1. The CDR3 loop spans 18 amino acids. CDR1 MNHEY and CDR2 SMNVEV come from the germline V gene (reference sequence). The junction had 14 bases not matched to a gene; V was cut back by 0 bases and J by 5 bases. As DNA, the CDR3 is TGTGCCAGCAGTTTATCGAGGGACAGGTGTTCCGAATCGGAGACCCAGTACTTC. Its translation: CASSLSRDRCSESETQYF.

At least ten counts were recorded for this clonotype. In DNA form, the CDR3 reads TGCGCCAGCAGCCAAACTACAGGGGGCCTTAATTCACCCCTCCACTTT. It encodes CASSQTTGGLNSPLHF. The gene calls are TRBV5-1 and TRBJ1-6; TRBD1 agrees at 9 bases. The CDR3 has 16 amino acids. Germline CDR1 is SGHRS and CDR2 is YFSETQ. The trim removed 4 bases at V and 6 bases at J, leaving 8 bases unmatched.

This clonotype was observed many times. CDR3 sequence: CASRGQFYEQYF. CDR3 DNA sequence: TGTGCCAGCAGGGGACAGTTCTACGAGCAGTACTTC. The chain carries TRBV6-5 and TRBJ2-7; 7 bases agree with TRBD1. Germline CDR1 MNHEY, CDR2 SVGAGI. The CDR3 is 12 residues long. The V gene end was trimmed by 6 bases and the J gene end by 3 bases; junction bases not matched to a gene: 2.

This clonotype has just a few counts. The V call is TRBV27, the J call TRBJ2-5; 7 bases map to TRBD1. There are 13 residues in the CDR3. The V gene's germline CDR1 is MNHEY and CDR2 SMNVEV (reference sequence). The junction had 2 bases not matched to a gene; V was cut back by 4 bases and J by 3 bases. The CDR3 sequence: CASSWTGEETQYF. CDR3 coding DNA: TGTGCCAGCAGTTGGACAGGAGAAGAGACCCAGTACTTC.

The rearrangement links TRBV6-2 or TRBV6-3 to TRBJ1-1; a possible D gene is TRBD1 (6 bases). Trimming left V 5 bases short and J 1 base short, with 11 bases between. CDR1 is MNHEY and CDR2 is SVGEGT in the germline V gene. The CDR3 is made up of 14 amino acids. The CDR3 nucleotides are TGTGCCAGCAGTACCACGGGACAGAACACTGAAGCTTTCTTT. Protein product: CASSTTGQNTEAFF.

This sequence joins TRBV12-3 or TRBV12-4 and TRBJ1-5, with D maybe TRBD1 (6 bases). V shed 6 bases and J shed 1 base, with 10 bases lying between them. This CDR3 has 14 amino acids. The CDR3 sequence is CASREQGSNQPQHF. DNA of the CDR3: TGTGCCAGCAGGGAGCAGGGGAGCAATCAGCCCCAGCATTTT.

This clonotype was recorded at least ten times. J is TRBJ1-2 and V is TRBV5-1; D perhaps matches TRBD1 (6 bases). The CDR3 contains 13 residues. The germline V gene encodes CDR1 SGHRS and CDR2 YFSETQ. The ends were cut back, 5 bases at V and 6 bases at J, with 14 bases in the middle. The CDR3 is CASSEPSGDGYTF. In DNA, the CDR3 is TGCGCCAGCAGTGAGCCTTCAGGGGATGGCTACACCTTC. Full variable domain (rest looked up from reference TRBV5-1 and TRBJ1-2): KAGVTQTPRYLIKTRGQQVTLSCSPISGHRSVSWYQQTPGQGLQFLFEYFSETQRNKGNFPGRFSGRQFSNSRSEMNVSTLELGDSALYLCASSEPSGDGYTFGSGTRLTVV.

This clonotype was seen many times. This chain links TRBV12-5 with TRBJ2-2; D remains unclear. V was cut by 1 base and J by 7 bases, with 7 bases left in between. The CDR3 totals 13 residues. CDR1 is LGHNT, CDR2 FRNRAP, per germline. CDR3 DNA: TGTGCTAGTGGTTTGGCAATTTACGGGGAGCTGTTTTTT. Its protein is CASGLAIYGELFF.

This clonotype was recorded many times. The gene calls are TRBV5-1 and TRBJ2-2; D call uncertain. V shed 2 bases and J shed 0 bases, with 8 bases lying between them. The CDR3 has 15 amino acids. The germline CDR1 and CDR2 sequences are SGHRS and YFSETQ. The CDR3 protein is CASSFGHTNTGELFF. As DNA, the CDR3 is TGCGCCAGCAGCTTCGGGCACACGAACACCGGGGAGCTGTTTTTT.

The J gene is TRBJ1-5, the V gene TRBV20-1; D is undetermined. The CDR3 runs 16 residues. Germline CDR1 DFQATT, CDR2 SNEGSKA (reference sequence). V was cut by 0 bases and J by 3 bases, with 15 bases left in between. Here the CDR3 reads CSARDPGRGDNQPQHF. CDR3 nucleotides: TGCAGTGCTAGAGATCCCGGACGGGGAGACAATCAGCCCCAGCATTTT.